This passage covers 29 T cell receptor beta chains from one sample sequenced in a study of blood T cell repertoires in COVID-19. Method: immunoSEQ multiplex PCR; TCRdb's copy keeps in-frame clones and lacks some. The top ten hold around 20% of the sample, which has some 190,000 clones, around four fifths seen once. The specimen was peripheral blood. Receptors were obtained from a human donor in a cohort sampled during active COVID-19.

V usage is TRBV5-1 and J usage is TRBJ1-1, with 7 bases that match TRBD1. The length of the CDR3 is 13 residues. Trimming removed 2 bases from V and 7 bases from J; junction bases left unmatched: 5. Germline CDR1 SGHRS, CDR2 YFSETQ. Written as DNA, the CDR3 is TGCGCCAGCAGCTTTCAGGGGGTAAATGAAGCTTTCTTT. Amino acid sequence: CASSFQGVNEAFF.

The V call is TRBV20-1, the J call TRBJ2-5; 8 nucleotides line up with TRBD1. This CDR3 has 11 residues. Germline-derived CDR1 and CDR2 are DFQATT and SNEGSKA (reference sequence). Trimming took 7 bases from V and 5 from J; bases not matched to a gene: 3. CDR3 DNA sequence: TGCAGTGTACAGGGGGACGAGACCCAGTACTTC. It is translated as CSVQGDETQYF.

The chain employs TRBV10-3 and TRBJ2-1; D is undetermined. There are 14 residues in the CDR3. V was trimmed by 3 bases and J by 0 bases, leaving 6 bases between them. Germline V gives CDR1 ENHRY, CDR2 SYGVKD. CDR3 amino acids: CAISDWSSYNEQFF. CDR3 nucleotides: TGTGCCATCAGTGATTGGAGCTCCTACAATGAGCAGTTCTTC.

The chain recombines TRBV7-9 with TRBJ2-2, with D possibly TRBD2 on 6 matching bases. Germline CDR1 is SEHNR and CDR2 is FQNEAQ (reference sequence). V lost 5 bases, J lost 3 bases, and 16 bases lay in between. The CDR3 spans 16 residues. The CDR3 region is CASSTHAGQDTGELFF. As DNA, the CDR3 is TGTGCCAGCAGCACACACGCGGGGCAGGACACCGGGGAGCTGTTTTTT.

This chain links TRBV7-2 with TRBJ2-5, with 10 bases identical to TRBD2. The CDR3 is 16 residues long. Trimming at V came to 6 bases and at J to 2 bases, leaving 9 bases not matched to a gene. Germline V gene data show CDR1 as SGHTA and CDR2 as FQGNSA. Here the CDR3 DNA reads TGTGCCAGCAGTCCTAGCGGGGGCCGGGTACAAGAGACCCAGTACTTC. Translated, it gives CASSPSGGRVQETQYF.

V and J are TRBV7-2 and TRBJ1-3, with D maybe TRBD1 (5 bases). V lost 0 bases and J 0 bases, leaving 12 bases between the germline ends. The CDR3 spans 17 residues. The germline CDR1 and CDR2 sequences are SGHTA and FQGNSA. DNA of the CDR3: TGTGCCAGCAGCTTAGCGCCCGGGGGTTACTCTGGAAACACCATATATTTT. Amino acids: CASSLAPGGYSGNTIYF. The full variable domain, rest sourced from reference TRBV7-2 and TRBJ1-3, is GAGVSQSPSNKVTEKGKDVELRCDPISGHTALYWYRQSLGQGLEFLIYFQGNSAPDKSGLPSDRFSAERTGGSVSTLTIQRTQQEDSAVYLCASSLAPGGYSGNTIYFGEGSWLTVV.

This rearrangement joins TRBV9 to TRBJ1-1; TRBD1 aligns across 8 bases. Germline CDR1 SGDLS, CDR2 YYNGEE. V trimming: 4 bases; J trimming: 1 base; junction bases outside the gene matches: 9. The CDR3 totals 16 residues. Here the CDR3 reads CASSPTSGTGNTEAFF. In DNA, the CDR3 is TGTGCCAGCAGCCCCACCTCCGGGACAGGGAACACTGAAGCTTTCTTT.

This clone was seen once. This CDR3 reads CASSQEGAATNEKLFF. Here the CDR3 DNA reads TGTGCCAGCAGCCAGGAGGGGGCAGCAACTAATGAAAAACTGTTTTTT. The chain has TRBV3-1 (or the pseudogene TRBV3-2) and TRBJ1-4, with 7 nucleotides matching TRBD1. Trimming removed 3 bases from V and 0 bases from J; junction bases left unmatched: 4. CDR1 and CDR2 (germline): LGHDT, YNNKEL (reference sequence). There are 16 residues in the CDR3.

J is TRBJ1-2 and V is TRBV3-1 (or the pseudogene TRBV3-2), with unresolved D. The germline gives CDR1 LGHDT, CDR2 YNNKEL (reference sequence). The CDR3 length is 13 residues. Trimming shortened V by 0 bases and J by 4 bases, and 6 bases separated the two germline ends. CDR3 residues: CASSQDPSYGYTF. The CDR3, as DNA: TGTGCCAGCAGCCAAGATCCCTCCTATGGCTACACCTTC.

The J gene is TRBJ2-7, the V gene TRBV3-1 (or the pseudogene TRBV3-2); D not resolved. V was shortened by 4 bases and J by 1 base, with 8 bases between the two germline ends. In germline, CDR1 is LGHDT, CDR2 YNNKEL (reference sequence). The CDR3 loop spans 13 amino acids. DNA of the CDR3: TGTGCCAGCAGCCCCGGTCATTCCTACGAGCAGTACTTC. This sequence encodes CASSPGHSYEQYF.

The chain carries TRBV7-9 and TRBJ2-7, with D maybe TRBD2 (5 bases). The CDR3 runs to 13 residues. Germline V CDR1 and CDR2: SEHNR, FQNEAQ (reference sequence). With 1 base removed from V and 5 bases from J, the gap between germline ends came to 9 bases. CDR3 DNA sequence: TGTGCCAGCAGCTTAGTGTTCGGGAACGAGCAGTACTTC. It encodes CASSLVFGNEQYF.

The J gene is TRBJ2-7, the V gene TRBV6-5, with 8 bases matching TRBD2. V lost 7 bases and J lost 5; bases outside the gene matches: 10. Germline V lookup: CDR1 MNHEY, CDR2 SVGAGI. There are 14 residues in the CDR3. The CDR3 coding sequence is TGTGCCAGCACCTCCGGGGGGGCAAGGGACGAGCAGTACGTC. The encoded protein is CASTSGGARDEQYV.

The V and J genes are TRBV3-1 (or the pseudogene TRBV3-2) and TRBJ2-2, with 7 bases that match TRBD1. The germline V gene has CDR1 LGHDT and CDR2 YNNKEL (reference sequence). V dropped 4 bases and J dropped 4; count of bases not matched to a gene: 12. The length of the CDR3 is 17 residues. This CDR3 reads CASSRREGARGTGELFF. CDR3 DNA: TGTGCCAGCAGCCGCCGCGAGGGGGCCCGGGGCACCGGGGAGCTGTTTTTT.

The chain uses TRBV9 and TRBJ2-1, with 7 bases lining up with TRBD2. Looked up from germline, CDR1 is SGDLS and CDR2 is YYNGEE. Trimming cost V 0 bases and J 9 bases; bases outside gene matches: 6. This CDR3 is 14 amino acids long. The CDR3: CASSVDRLAGEQFF. The CDR3 nucleotides read TGTGCCAGCAGCGTAGACCGACTAGCAGGTGAGCAGTTCTTC.

The gene calls are TRBV11-1 and TRBJ2-1; 8 bases agree with TRBD1. CDR3 length equals 15 residues. V gave up 5 bases and J gave up 8 bases; unmatched junction bases: 11. Per the germline V gene, CDR1 is SGHAT and CDR2 is FQDESV (reference sequence). CDR3 nucleotides: TGTGCCAGCAGCCGAGAGGGGACAGGTATCCATGAGCAGTTCTTC. This encodes CASSREGTGIHEQFF.

This chain joins TRBV6-6 and TRBJ1-5; TRBD1 agrees at 8 bases. CDR3 length: 16 amino acids. CDR1 and CDR2 (germline): MNHNY, SVGAGI (reference sequence). V was pared by 4 bases and J by 6 bases, with 11 bases of the junction left unmatched. CDR3 in amino acids: CASSLRAGGSSQPQHF. The CDR3 bases are TGTGCCAGCAGTTTGAGGGCAGGGGGCTCAAGTCAGCCCCAGCATTTT.

The chain employs TRBV30 and TRBJ2-3, with 9 bases aligning to TRBD2. Germline V gives CDR1 GTSNPN, CDR2 SVGIG (reference sequence). Trimming took 4 bases from V and 3 from J; bases not matched to a gene: 5. The CDR3 has 14 amino acids. CDR3 protein: CAWTLGLATDTQYF. The CDR3 nucleotides are TGTGCCTGGACACTCGGACTAGCGACAGATACGCAGTATTTT.

This chain connects TRBV11-2 to TRBJ2-5; the D gene is possibly TRBD1 (6 bases). With 0 bases removed from V and 7 bases from J, the gap between germline ends came to 15 bases. Germline CDR1 SGHAT, CDR2 FQNNGV. This CDR3 contains 15 residues. In DNA form, the CDR3 reads TGTGCCAGCAGCTTAGAAATCCAGGGGCGAGGGACCCAGTACTTC. Protein product: CASSLEIQGRGTQYF.

This chain joins TRBV14 and TRBJ1-2; D ambiguous. Germline CDR1 and CDR2: SGHDN and FVKESK. V lost 4 bases to trimming and J lost 7 bases, with 13 bases between them. This CDR3 region has 13 residues. The DNA for the CDR3 is TGTGCCAGCAGCCCAACCAGGTTAAGTGGCTACACCTTC. Translated: CASSPTRLSGYTF.

The chain is built from TRBV19 and TRBJ2-6; possible D gene TRBD1, 5 bases. The V end was cut by 4 bases, the J end by 2 bases, with 6 bases between. Germline assignment: CDR1 LNHDA and CDR2 SQIVND (reference sequence). The CDR3 is made up of 14 amino acids. The CDR3 DNA reads as TGTGCCAGTAGTACAGGGCCTGGGGCCAACGTCCTGACTTTC. Amino acids: CASSTGPGANVLTF.

J is TRBJ2-3 and V is TRBV18; TRBD1 agrees at 7 bases. After removal of 4 bases from V and 3 bases from J, the junction contained 7 bases not matched to a gene. Germline V CDR1 and CDR2: KGHSH, LQKENI. This CDR3 is built from 15 residues. The CDR3 DNA is TGTGCCAGCTCACTGGAACAGGGGATAACAGATACGCAGTATTTT. It is translated as CASSLEQGITDTQYF.

The count of this clone is one. CDR3 residues: CASSLGLLAATGELFF. The CDR3 DNA follows: TGTGCCAGCAGCTTAGGTTTGCTAGCGGCCACCGGGGAGCTGTTTTTT. This sequence joins TRBV7-2 and TRBJ2-2; 7 bases align to TRBD2. Losses at the gene ends were 1 base for V and 4 bases for J; bases not matched to a gene: 6. CDR1 SGHTA and CDR2 FQGNSA come from the germline V gene. There are 16 residues in the CDR3. Combining the CDR3 with reference TRBV7-2 and TRBJ2-2 gives the whole variable domain GAGVSQSPSNKVTEKGKDVELRCDPISGHTALYWYRQSLGQGLEFLIYFQGNSAPDKSGLPSDRFSAERTGGSVSTLTIQRTQQEDSAVYLCASSLGLLAATGELFFGEGSRLTVL.

V usage is TRBV7-2 and J usage is TRBJ1-2, with 8 bases that match TRBD1. V was pared by 4 bases and J by 7 bases, with 8 bases of the junction left unmatched. The CDR3 length is 14 residues. Germline values: CDR1 SGHTA, CDR2 FQGNSA. The CDR3, as DNA: TGTGCCAGCAGCTATGGACAGGGAAGGAGTGGCTACACCTTC. Translating gives CASSYGQGRSGYTF. The variable domain in full, with the rest retrieved from reference TRBV7-2 and TRBJ1-2, is GAGVSQSPSNKVTEKGKDVELRCDPISGHTALYWYRQSLGQGLEFLIYFQGNSAPDKSGLPSDRFSAERTGGSVSTLTIQRTQQEDSAVYLCASSYGQGRSGYTFGSGTRLTVV.

This chain joins TRBV7-6 and TRBJ2-1; 10 bases map to TRBD1. Germline CDR1 SGHVS, CDR2 FNYEAQ. This CDR3 contains 14 residues. The V gene end was trimmed by 5 bases and the J gene end by 9 bases; junction bases not matched to a gene: 7. CDR3 nucleotide sequence: TGTGCCAGCAGCCCCGGGACAGGGGTAGGTGAGCAGTTCTTC. Its protein is CASSPGTGVGEQFF.

This chain connects TRBV10-3 to TRBJ1-5, with D unclear. The CDR3 has 14 residues. Germline values: CDR1 ENHRY, CDR2 SYGVKD. The V end was cut by 3 bases, the J end by 7 bases, with 13 bases between. The CDR3 sequence: CAISEGREAQPQHF. CDR3 DNA: TGTGCCATCAGTGAAGGTAGGGAGGCACAGCCCCAGCATTTT.

The V call is TRBV6-5, the J call TRBJ1-1; the D is unclear. The CDR3 consists of 12 residues. Germline CDR1 and CDR2: MNHEY and SVGAGI. Trimming left V 8 bases short and J 0 bases short, with 7 bases between. CDR3 in amino acids: CASLYMNTEAFF. DNA of the CDR3: TGTGCCAGCCTATATATGAACACTGAAGCTTTCTTT.

V is TRBV6-5 and J is TRBJ1-1; D ambiguous. This CDR3 is built from 15 residues. Looked up from germline, CDR1 is MNHEY and CDR2 is SVGAGI. The ends were cut back, 6 bases at V and 1 base at J, with 15 bases in the middle. This chain's CDR3 is CASRFQVAANTEAFF. As DNA, the CDR3 is TGTGCCAGCAGGTTCCAGGTCGCAGCGAACACTGAAGCTTTCTTT.

This chain connects TRBV18 to TRBJ2-7, with a tentative D call TRBD1 (6 bases). The length of the CDR3 is 14 residues. CDR1 is KGHSH and CDR2 is LQKENI in the germline V gene. Trimming cost V 4 bases and J 2 bases, with 12 bases left between them. The CDR3 loop reads CASSLMDSAYEQYV. CDR3 DNA: TGTGCCAGCTCACTGATGGACAGTGCCTACGAGCAGTACGTC.

The V call is TRBV5-1, the J call TRBJ2-7; D is possibly TRBD1 (5 bases). The V and J ends lost 3 bases and 3 bases respectively, with 13 bases between them. Per germline, CDR1 SGHRS and CDR2 YFSETQ. The CDR3 consists of 14 residues. CDR3 nucleotides: TGCGCCAGCAGCTCAGGGATCTCTAACTACGAGCAGTACTTC. Amino acids: CASSSGISNYEQYF.